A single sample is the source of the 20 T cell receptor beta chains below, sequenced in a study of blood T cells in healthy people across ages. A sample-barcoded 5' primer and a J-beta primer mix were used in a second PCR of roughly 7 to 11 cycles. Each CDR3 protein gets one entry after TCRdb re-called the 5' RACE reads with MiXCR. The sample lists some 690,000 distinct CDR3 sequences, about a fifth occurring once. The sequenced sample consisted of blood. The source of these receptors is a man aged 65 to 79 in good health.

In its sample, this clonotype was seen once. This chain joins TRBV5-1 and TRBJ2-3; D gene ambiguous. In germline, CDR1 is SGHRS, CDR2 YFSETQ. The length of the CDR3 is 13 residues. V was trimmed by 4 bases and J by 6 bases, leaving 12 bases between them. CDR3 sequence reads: CASSPGPLDTQYF. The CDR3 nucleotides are TGCGCCAGCAGCCCTGGACCCCTGGATACGCAGTATTTT. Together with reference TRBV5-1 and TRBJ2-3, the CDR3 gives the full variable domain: KAGVTQTPRYLIKTRGQQVTLSCSPISGHRSVSWYQQTPGQGLQFLFEYFSETQRNKGNFPGRFSGRQFSNSRSEMNVSTLELGDSALYLCASSPGPLDTQYFGPGTRLTVL.

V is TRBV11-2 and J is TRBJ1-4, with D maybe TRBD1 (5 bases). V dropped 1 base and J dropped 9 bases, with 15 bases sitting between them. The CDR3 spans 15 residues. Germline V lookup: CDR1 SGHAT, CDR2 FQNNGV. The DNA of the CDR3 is TGTGCCAGCAGCTTAGCGTTGGCAGGGAGGCAAAAACTGTTTTTT. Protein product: CASSLALAGRQKLFF.

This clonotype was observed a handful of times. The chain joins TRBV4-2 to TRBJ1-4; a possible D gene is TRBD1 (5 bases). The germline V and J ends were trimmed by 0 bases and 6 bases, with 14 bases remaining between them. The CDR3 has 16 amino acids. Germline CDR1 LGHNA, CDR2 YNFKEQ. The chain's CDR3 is CASSQDLGGADEKLFF. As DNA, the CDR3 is TGTGCCAGCAGCCAAGATCTTGGAGGGGCTGATGAAAAACTGTTTTTT.

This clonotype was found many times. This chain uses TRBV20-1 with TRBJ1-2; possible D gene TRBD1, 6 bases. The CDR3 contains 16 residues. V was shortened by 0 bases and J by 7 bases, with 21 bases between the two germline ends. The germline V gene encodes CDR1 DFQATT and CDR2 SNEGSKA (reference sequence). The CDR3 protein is CSARDRNRVEGAGYTF. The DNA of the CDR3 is TGCAGTGCTAGAGATAGGAACAGGGTCGAAGGGGCTGGCTACACCTTC.

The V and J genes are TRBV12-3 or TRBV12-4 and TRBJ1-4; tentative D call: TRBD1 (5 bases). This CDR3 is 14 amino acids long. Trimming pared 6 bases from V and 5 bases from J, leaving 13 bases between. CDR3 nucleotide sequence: TGTGCCAGCAGCCTCAGGGAAGAGAATGAAAAACTGTTTTTT. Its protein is CASSLREENEKLFF.

This chain's CDR3 is CASRPGQGGSKNIQYF. The CDR3 bases are TGTGCCAGCAGGCCGGGACAGGGGGGTTCCAAAAACATTCAGTACTTC. The chain carries TRBV12-3 or TRBV12-4 and TRBJ2-4; 11 bases line up with TRBD1. The CDR3 runs to 16 residues. The V segment lost 6 bases and the J segment 2 bases; nucleotides outside the gene matches: 6.

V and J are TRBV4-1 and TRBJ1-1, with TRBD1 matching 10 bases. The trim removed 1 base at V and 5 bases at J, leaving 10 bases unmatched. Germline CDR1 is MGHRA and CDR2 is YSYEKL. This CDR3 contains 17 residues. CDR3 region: CASSQGGRQGAWTEAFF. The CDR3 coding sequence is TGCGCCAGCAGCCAAGGAGGGCGACAGGGGGCTTGGACTGAAGCTTTCTTT.

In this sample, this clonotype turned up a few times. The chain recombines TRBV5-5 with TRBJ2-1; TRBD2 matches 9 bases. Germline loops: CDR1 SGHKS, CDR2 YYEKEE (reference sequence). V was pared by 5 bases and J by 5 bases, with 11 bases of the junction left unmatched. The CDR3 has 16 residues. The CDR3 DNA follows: TGTGCCAGCAGTTGGGCTAGCGGGACCCTCCACAATGAGCAGTTCTTC. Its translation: CASSWASGTLHNEQFF.

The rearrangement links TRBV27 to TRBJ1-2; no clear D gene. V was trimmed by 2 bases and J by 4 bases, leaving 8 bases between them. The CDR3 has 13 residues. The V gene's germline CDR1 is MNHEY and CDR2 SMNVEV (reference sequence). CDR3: CASSLGPGYGYTF. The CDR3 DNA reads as TGTGCCAGCAGTTTAGGCCCGGGCTATGGCTACACCTTC.

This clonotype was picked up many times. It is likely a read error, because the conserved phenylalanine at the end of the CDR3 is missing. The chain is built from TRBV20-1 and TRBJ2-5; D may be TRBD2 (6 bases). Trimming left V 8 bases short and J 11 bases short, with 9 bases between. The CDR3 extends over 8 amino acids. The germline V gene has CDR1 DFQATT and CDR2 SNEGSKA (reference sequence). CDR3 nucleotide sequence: TGCAGTTATCGGGAGCAGTACGTC. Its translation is CSYREQYV.

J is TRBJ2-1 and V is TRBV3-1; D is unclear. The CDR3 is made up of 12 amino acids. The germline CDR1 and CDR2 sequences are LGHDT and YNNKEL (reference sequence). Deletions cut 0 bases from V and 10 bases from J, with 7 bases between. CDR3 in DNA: TGTGCCAGCAGCCAAGACCGTTTCGAGCAGTTCTTC. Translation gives CASSQDRFEQFF.

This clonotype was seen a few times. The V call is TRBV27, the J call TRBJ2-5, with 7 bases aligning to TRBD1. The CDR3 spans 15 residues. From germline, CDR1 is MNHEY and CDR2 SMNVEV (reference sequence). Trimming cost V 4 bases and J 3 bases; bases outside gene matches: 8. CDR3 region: CASSSPGQREETQYF. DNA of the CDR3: TGTGCCAGCAGTTCCCCGGGACAGAGAGAAGAGACCCAGTACTTC.

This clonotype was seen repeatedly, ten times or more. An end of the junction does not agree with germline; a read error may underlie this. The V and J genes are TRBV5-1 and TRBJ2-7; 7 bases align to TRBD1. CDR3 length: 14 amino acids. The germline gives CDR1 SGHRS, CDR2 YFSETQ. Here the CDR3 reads CASSPGTVSYEQYF. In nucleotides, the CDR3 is TGTGCCAGCAGCCCTGGGACAGTGAGCTACGAGCAGTACTTC.

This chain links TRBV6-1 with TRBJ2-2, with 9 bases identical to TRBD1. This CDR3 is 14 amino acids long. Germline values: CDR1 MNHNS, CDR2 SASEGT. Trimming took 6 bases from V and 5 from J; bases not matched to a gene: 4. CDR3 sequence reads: CASRQGAHTGELFF. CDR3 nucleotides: TGTGCCAGCAGACAGGGGGCGCATACCGGGGAGCTGTTTTTT.

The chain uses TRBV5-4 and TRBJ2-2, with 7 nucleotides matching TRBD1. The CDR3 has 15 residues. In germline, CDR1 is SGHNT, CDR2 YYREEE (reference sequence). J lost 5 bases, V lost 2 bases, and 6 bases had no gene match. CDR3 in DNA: TGTGCCAGCAGCTTCCCTGACAGGGAGACCGGGGAGCTGTTTTTT. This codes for CASSFPDRETGELFF.

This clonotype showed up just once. CDR3 residues: CSAPTGSLQYF. CDR3 coding DNA: TGCAGTGCCCCAACAGGGAGTCTGCAGTATTTT. The chain is built from TRBV20-1 and TRBJ2-3, with D tentatively TRBD1 (6 bases). The germline gives CDR1 DFQATT, CDR2 SNEGSKA (reference sequence). V was pared by 6 bases and J by 11 bases, with 15 bases between. The length of the CDR3 is 11 residues.

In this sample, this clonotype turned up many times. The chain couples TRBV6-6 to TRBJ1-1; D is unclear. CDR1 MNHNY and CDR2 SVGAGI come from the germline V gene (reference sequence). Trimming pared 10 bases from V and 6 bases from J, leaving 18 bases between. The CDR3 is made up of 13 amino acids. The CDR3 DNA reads TGTGCCACCACCGACGACGGCTCTGCTGAAGCTTTCTTT. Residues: CATTDDGSAEAFF.

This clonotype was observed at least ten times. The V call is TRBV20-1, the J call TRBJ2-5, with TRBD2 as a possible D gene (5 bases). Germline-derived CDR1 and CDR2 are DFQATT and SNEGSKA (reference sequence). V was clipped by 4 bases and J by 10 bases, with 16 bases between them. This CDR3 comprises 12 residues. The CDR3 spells CSATPVGVYQYF. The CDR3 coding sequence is TGCAGTGCTACCCCCGTCGGGGTATACCAGTACTTC.

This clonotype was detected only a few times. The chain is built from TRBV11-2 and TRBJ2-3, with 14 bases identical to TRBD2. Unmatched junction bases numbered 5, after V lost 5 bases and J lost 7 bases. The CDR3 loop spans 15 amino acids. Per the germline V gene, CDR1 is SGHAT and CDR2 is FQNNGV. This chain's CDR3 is CASSPTSGRGNTQYF. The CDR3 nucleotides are TGTGCCAGCAGCCCGACTAGCGGGAGGGGTAATACGCAGTATTTT.

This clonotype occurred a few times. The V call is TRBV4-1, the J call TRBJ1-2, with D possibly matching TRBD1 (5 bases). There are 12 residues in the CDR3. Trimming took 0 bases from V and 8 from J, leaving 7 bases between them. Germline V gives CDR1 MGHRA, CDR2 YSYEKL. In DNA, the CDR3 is TGCGCCAGCAGCCAAGAGCAGGGAGGCTACACCTTC. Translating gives CASSQEQGGYTF.